This T cell receptor (beta chain) was sequenced for a study of CD8 T cells in Susac syndrome. Germline lookup yields CDR1 SGHRS and CDR2 YFSETQ. V lost 0 bases, J lost 5 bases, and 8 bases lay in between. The CDR3 is 13 amino acids. When the RNA was reverse transcribed, random hexamers were used with an input of roughly 0.5 to 1 ug. From the immunoSEQ multiplex PCR reads, TCRdb called clonotypes with MiXCR, one entry per CDR3 protein. The sample gives some 150,000 distinct CDR3 sequences, more than 90% of which show up once; over 0.075% is in the top ten. Study findings and constraints: None of the CD4+ T cell repertoires in Susac syndrome showed clonal expansion.

Comments on this clonotype: Its antigen is as yet unknown.

Sequencing input: CD4+ T cells from PBMCs. This receptor was identified in a human donor with Susac syndrome. This chain uses TRBV5-1 with TRBJ2-5; D ambiguous. This chain's CDR3 is CASSLVQAETQYF. Written as DNA, the CDR3 is TGCGCCAGCAGCTTGGTCCAGGCGGAGACCCAGTACTTC.